This T cell receptor (beta chain) came from a study of OX40 agonist ivuxolimab in advanced cancers. The CDR3 is 13 residues long. The ends lost 5 bases at V and 7 bases at J; junction bases unmatched: 6. In germline, CDR1 is SGHTA, CDR2 FQGNSA. Of note for this clone: What it binds is unknown.

The data were produced by immunoSEQ multiplex PCR, yet TCRdb's version contains in-frame clones alone and is incomplete. The sample has more than 40,000 clones; about 90% are singletons. Study-wide points: Determination of antigen specificity was not performed for the expanded peripheral T cells.

This clonotype originated in an adult with an advanced solid tumor such as melanoma, head and neck, liver or kidney cancer. Source: CD4+ or CD8+ T cells sorted from blood, taken in a trial of the OX40 agonist ivuxolimab. The chain uses TRBV7-2 and TRBJ1-2, with TRBD1 identical over 8 bases. In DNA, the CDR3 is TGTGCCAGCAGCCTAGGACAGGGTATTGGCTACACCTTC. It specifies CASSLGQGIGYTF.